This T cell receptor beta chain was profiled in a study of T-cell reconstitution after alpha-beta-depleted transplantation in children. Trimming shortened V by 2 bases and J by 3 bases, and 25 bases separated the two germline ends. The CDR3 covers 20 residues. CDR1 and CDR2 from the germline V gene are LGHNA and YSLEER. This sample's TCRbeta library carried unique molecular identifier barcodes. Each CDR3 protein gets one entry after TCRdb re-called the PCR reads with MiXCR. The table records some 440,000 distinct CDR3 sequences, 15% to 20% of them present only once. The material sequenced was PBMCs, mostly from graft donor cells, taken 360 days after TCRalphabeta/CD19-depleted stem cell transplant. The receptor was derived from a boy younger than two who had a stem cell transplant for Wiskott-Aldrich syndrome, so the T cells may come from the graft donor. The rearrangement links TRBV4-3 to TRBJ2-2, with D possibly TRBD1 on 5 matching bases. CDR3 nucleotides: TGCGCCAGCAGCCAATTTTTTAAGTTTAGGGCAGGGAAGTACACCGGGGAGCTGTTTTTT. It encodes CASSQFFKFRAGKYTGELFF.